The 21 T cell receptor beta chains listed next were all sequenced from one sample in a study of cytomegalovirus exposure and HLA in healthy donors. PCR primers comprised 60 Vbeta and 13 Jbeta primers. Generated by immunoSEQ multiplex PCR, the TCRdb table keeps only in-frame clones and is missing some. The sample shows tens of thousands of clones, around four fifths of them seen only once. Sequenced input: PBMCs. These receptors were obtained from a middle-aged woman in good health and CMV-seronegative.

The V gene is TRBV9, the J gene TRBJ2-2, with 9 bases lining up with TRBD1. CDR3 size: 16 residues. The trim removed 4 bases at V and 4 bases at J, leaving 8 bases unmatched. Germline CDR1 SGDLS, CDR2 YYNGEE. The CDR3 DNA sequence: TGTGCCAGCAGCCTGAACAGGGGGCAAGGCACCGGGGAGCTGTTTTTT. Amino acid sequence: CASSLNRGQGTGELFF.

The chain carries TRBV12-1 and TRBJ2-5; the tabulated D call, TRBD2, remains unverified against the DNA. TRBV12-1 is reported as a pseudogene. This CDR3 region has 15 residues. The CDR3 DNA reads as TGTGCCAGCAGCTTCCCCCGGTGTCTTCGAGAGACCCAGTACTTC. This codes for CASSFPRCLRETQYF.

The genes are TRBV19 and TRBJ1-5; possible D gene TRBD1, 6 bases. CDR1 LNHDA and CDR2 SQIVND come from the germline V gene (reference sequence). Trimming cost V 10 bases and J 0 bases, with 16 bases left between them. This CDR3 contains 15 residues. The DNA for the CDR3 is TGTGCCACACAGGGTCGGGGTAATAGCAATCAGCCCCAGCATTTT. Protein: CATQGRGNSNQPQHF. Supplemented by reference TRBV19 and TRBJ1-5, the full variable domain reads DGGITQSPKYLFRKEGQNVTLSCEQNLNHDAMYWYRQDPGQGLRLIYYSQIVNDFQKGDIAEGYSVSREKKESFPLTVTSAQKNPTAFYLCATQGRGNSNQPQHFGDGTRLSIL.

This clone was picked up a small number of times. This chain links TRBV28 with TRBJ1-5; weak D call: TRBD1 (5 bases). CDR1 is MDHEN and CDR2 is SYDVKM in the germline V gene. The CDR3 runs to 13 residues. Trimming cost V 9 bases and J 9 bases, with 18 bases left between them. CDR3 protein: CASLGGAVGPQHF. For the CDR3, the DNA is TGTGCCAGTTTAGGAGGGGCCGTAGGGCCCCAGCATTTT.

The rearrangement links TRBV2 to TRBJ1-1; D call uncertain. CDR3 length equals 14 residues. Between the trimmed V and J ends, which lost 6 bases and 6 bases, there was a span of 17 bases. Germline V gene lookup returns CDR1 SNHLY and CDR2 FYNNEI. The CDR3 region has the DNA TGTGCCAGCAGCGCGGGATTTATGATGGCTGAAGCTTTCTTT. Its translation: CASSAGFMMAEAFF.

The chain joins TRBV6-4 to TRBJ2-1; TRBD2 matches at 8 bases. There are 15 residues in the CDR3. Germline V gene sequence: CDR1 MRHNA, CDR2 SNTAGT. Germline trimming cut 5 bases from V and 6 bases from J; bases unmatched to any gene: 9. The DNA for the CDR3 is TGTGCCAGCAGTTTGCTAGCGGGCGGACTCAATGAGCAGTTCTTC. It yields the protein CASSLLAGGLNEQFF.

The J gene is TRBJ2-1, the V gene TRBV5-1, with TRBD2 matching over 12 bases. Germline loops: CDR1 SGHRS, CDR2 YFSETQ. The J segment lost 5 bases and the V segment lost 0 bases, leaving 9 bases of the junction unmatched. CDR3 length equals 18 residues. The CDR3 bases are TGCGCCAGCAGCTTGGTAGCTAGCGGGAGGGTAATAAACAATGAGCAGTTCTTC. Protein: CASSLVASGRVINNEQFF.

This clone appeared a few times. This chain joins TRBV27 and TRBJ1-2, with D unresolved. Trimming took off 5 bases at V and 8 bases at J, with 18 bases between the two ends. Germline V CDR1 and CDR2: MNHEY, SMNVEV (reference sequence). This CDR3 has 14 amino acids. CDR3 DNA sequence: TGTGCCAGCAGTCCGACCCCGGACTCTAGGGGCTACACCTTC. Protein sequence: CASSPTPDSRGYTF.

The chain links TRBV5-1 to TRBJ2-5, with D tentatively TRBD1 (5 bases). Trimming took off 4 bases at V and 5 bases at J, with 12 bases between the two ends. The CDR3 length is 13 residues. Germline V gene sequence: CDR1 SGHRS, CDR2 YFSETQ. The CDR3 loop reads CASSLDTPETQYF. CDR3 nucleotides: TGCGCCAGCAGCCTGGACACCCCGGAGACCCAGTACTTC. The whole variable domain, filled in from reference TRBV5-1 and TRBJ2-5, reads KAGVTQTPRYLIKTRGQQVTLSCSPISGHRSVSWYQQTPGQGLQFLFEYFSETQRNKGNFPGRFSGRQFSNSRSEMNVSTLELGDSALYLCASSLDTPETQYFGPGTRLLVL.

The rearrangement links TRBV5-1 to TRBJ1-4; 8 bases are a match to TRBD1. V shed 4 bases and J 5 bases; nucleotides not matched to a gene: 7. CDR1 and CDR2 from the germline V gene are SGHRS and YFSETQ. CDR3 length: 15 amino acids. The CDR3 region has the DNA TGCGCCAGCAGCCAGGGGGCCATGTTGAATGAAAAACTGTTTTTT. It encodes CASSQGAMLNEKLFF. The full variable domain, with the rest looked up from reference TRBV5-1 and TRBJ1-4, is KAGVTQTPRYLIKTRGQQVTLSCSPISGHRSVSWYQQTPGQGLQFLFEYFSETQRNKGNFPGRFSGRQFSNSRSEMNVSTLELGDSALYLCASSQGAMLNEKLFFGSGTQLSVL.

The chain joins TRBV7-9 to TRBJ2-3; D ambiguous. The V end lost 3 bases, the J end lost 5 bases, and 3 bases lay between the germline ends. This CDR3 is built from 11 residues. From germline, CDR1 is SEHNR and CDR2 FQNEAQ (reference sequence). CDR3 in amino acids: CASSFLDTQYF. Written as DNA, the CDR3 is TGTGCCAGCAGCTTCTTAGATACGCAGTATTTT. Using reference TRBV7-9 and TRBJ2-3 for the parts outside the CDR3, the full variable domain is DTGVSQNPRHKITKRGQNVTFRCDPISEHNRLYWYRQTLGQGPEFLTYFQNEAQLEKSRLLSDRFSAERPKGSFSTLEIQRTEQGDSAMYLCASSFLDTQYFGPGTRLTVL.

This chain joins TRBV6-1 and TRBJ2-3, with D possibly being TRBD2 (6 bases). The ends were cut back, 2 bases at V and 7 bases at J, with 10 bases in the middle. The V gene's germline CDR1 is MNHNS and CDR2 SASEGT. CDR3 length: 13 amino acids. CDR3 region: CASSEYLAYTQYF. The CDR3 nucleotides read TGTGCCAGCAGTGAATATCTAGCGTATACGCAGTATTTT.

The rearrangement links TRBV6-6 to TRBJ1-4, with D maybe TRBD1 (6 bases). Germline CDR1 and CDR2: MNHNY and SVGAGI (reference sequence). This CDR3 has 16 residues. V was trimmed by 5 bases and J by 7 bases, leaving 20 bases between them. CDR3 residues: CASSGSTGRGVEKLFF. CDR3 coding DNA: TGTGCCAGCAGTGGCTCGACAGGTCGGGGAGTTGAAAAACTGTTTTTT.

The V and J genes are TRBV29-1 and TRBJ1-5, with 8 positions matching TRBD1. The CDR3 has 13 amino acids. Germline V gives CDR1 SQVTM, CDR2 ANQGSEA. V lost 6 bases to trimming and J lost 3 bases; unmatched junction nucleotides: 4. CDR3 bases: TGCAGCGTACGGACAGGGATCAATCAGCCCCAGCATTTT. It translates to CSVRTGINQPQHF.

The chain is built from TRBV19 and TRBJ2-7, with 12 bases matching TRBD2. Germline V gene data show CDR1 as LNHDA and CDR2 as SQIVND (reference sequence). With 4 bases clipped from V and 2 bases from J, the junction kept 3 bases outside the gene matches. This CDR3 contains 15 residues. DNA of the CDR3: TGTGCCAGTAGTACTAGACTAGCGGGAGCCTACGAGCAGTACTTC. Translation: CASSTRLAGAYEQYF.

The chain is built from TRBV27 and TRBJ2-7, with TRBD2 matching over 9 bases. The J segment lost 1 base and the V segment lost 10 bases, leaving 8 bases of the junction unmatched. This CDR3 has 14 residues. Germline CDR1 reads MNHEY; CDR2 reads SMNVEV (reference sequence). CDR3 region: CATYSGSRSYEQYF. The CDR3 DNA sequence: TGTGCCACCTATAGCGGGAGCCGGTCCTACGAGCAGTACTTC.

In nucleotides, the CDR3 is TGTGCCAGCTCGCGGGGGACAGGGGACTACAATGAGCAGTTCTTC. This encodes CASSRGTGDYNEQFF. V is TRBV18 and J is TRBJ2-1; 10 bases line up with TRBD1. CDR1 is KGHSH, CDR2 LQKENI, per germline. This CDR3 has 15 residues. V trimming: 6 bases; J trimming: 3 bases; junction bases outside the gene matches: 5. The full variable domain, in which reference TRBV18 and TRBJ2-1 provide the parts outside the CDR3, is NAGVMQNPRHLVRRRGQEARLRCSPMKGHSHVYWYRQLPEEGLKFMVYLQKENIIDESGMPKERFSAEFPKEGPSILRIQQVVRGDSAAYFCASSRGTGDYNEQFFGPGTRLTVL.

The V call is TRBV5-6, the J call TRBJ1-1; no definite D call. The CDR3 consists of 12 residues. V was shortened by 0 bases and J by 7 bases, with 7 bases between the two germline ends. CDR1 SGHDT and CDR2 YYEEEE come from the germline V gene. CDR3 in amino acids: CASSLVSSEAFF. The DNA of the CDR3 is TGTGCCAGCAGCTTGGTATCCAGTGAAGCTTTCTTT.

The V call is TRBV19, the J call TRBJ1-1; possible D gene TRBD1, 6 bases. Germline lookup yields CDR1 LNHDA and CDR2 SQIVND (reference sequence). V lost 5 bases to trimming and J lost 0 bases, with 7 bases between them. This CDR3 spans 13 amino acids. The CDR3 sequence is CASSDRLNTEAFF. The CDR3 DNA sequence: TGTGCCAGTAGTGACAGGTTGAACACTGAAGCTTTCTTT.

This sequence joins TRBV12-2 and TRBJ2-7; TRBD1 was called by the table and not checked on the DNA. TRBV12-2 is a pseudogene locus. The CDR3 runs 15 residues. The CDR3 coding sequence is TGTGCAAGTCGGTACAGGGGCTCTGGCTCCTACGAGCAGTACTTC. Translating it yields CASRYRGSGSYEQYF.

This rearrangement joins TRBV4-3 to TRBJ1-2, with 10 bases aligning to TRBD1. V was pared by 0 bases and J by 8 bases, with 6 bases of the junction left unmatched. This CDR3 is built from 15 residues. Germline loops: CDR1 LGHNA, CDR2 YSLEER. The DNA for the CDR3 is TGCGCCAGCAGCCAAGATGCGGGACAGGGGCGCGGCTACACCTTC. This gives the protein CASSQDAGQGRGYTF.